Sequencing of this TCR beta chain was carried out in a study of T cells after yellow fever vaccination (dated by TCRdb to about 2019). In terms of the full investigation: Libraries from fractions with low cell numbers were prepared with the SMART-Seq v4 Ultra Low Input RNA kit. The cohort comprised two healthy male donors, one aged 18 to 30 and one aged 30 to 40 years. Blood was drawn at multiple timepoints before and after primary and secondary immunization, with bulk PBMC replicates and cell subsets isolated. Bulk TCR alpha and beta repertoires were sequenced longitudinally to track T-cell clones before and after primary and booster YFV17D yellow fever vaccination.

CDR1 and CDR2, looked up from the germline V gene, are ENHRY and SYGVKD. The CDR3 runs 18 residues from the cysteine to the phenylalanine. Kept here is only the CDR3 DNA, which spans 54 bases and is read in frame from base 1. For this chain, trimming is 3 bases at the V end and 2 bases at the J end, and the number of junction bases without a gene match is 8. TCR cDNA was made using 5'RACE template switching, a step that added a universal primer site and unique molecular identifiers. cDNA synthesis was primed from both the TCR alpha and TCR beta constant segments. Library amplification used two PCR steps, and the second PCR step added sample barcodes and sequencing adapters. Sequencing of libraries was performed on Illumina HiSeq 2500 (2x100 bp) or NovaSeq (2x150 bp). Processing in the source paper ran as follows. Demultiplexing of reads and collapsing into UMI consensus sequences were performed with MIGEC, and V(D)J alignment was carried out with MiXCR. Vaccine-responding clonotypes were identified with edgeR using replicate PBMC samples, with FDR below 0.01 and a log2 fold change above 5 up to day 15 being required. Each bulk clonotype was labeled CD4 or CD8 based on which sequenced repertoire, CD4 or CD8, contained the clonotype at higher abundance. Through fastp at Q25 and MiXCR, TCRdb rebuilt clones from the public reads, retaining in-frame beta chains. Here each entry gathers all rows of one CDR3 protein and keeps the most common genes and DNA. Clone size and V and J calls follow TCRdb, not the original study. This sample gives hundreds of thousands of distinct CDR3 sequences in total; about 12% of them show up just once. More than 12% of the sample is in the top ten clones.

This specimen's treatment or condition label, interpreted: live attenuated yellow fever vaccine strain. At every blood-draw timepoint, two biological replicates of bulk PBMCs were collected. PBMCs were isolated from peripheral blood using a standard Ficoll-Paque protocol. RNA was extracted with TriZol from bulk PBMCs, CD4 and CD8 fractions, and dextramer-positive and dextramer-negative fractions. What the authors observed across the whole study: Compared with the primary T-cell response, the secondary T-cell response was faster but weaker, reaching its peak on day 5 rather than on day 15. A small fraction of clonotypes showed up in both the CD4 and CD8 compartments, probably as a result of convergent recombination. The study included only two donors, which limits how far the findings can be generalized. Computational filtering was required because FACS-sorted repertoires could contain abundant contaminating clonotypes from the bulk population. After the booster, most of the clones that had expanded following primary vaccination were detected again (96% of CD4 and around 88% of CD8), which suggests that memory was broadly maintained.

Points on this clonotype: The antigen it recognizes is unknown. Qualities for individual bases were not recorded, and no much larger clone is one base off.

In this chain, TRBV10-3 is recombined with TRBJ2-3; TRBD2 aligns with 13 central bases. Material: PBMCs, obtained on the day of the yellow fever booster vaccination. This sequence originates from a man aged 25 to 45 who received the YFV17D yellow fever vaccine. CDR3 protein: CAISERAGLAGNTDTQYF. The DNA reads TGTGCCATCAGTGAACGGGCGGGACTAGCGGGAAACACAGATACGCAGTATTTT.